A selection of T cell receptor beta chains follows, all from one sample in a study of T cell responses to AZD1222 COVID-19 vaccine. Here immunoSEQ multiplex PCR was the method, and the copy in TCRdb shows in-frame clones only, minus some. The data show about 180,000 clones, 85% to 95% seen once. The material was peripheral blood, obtained 28 days after the second dose of the MenACWY control vaccine. These TCRs come from an adult who received the MenACWY meningococcal vaccine as a control. Both conserved end residues are part of each CDR3. The order of the fields is D gene, J gene, V gene, clone size, CDR3 protein, CDR3 DNA. A D gene is named only where the DNA matches it firmly. A row's size may be missing; if present it is once, few, many or a size class.

D: -
J: TRBJ1-1
V: TRBV30
size: -
CDR3: CAWSPVAVTEAFF
DNA: TGTGCCTGGAGTCCCGTCGCGGTCACTGAAGCTTTCTTT

D: -
J: TRBJ1-2
V: TRBV12-5
size: once
CDR3: CASGSQGISGYTF
DNA: TGTGCTAGTGGTTCCCAGGGAATCTCGGGCTACACCTTC

D: -
J: TRBJ2-5
V: TRBV5-1
size: -
CDR3: CASSYRTEGTQYF
DNA: TGCGCCAGCAGTTACAGGACGGAAGGGACCCAGTACTTC

D: -
J: TRBJ1-2
V: TRBV19
size: -
CDR3: CASSGNYGYTF
DNA: TGTGCCAGTAGTGGAAACTATGGCTACACCTTC

D: -
J: TRBJ1-3
V: TRBV2
size: -
CDR3: CASSEYNTIYF
DNA: TGTGCCAGCAGTGAATATAACACCATATATTTT

D: -
J: TRBJ1-2
V: TRBV19
size: -
CDR3: CASSPGRTANYGYTF
DNA: TGTGCCAGTAGTCCCGGCCGGACAGCTAACTATGGCTACACCTTC

D: TRBD2
J: TRBJ2-3
V: TRBV27
size: -
CDR3: CASRTGLRGGDTQYF
DNA: TGTGCCAGCAGAACGGGACTACGGGGTGGAGATACGCAGTATTTT

D: TRBD1
J: TRBJ1-2
V: TRBV5-4
size: -
CDR3: CASSLDLGQGDYGYTF
DNA: TGTGCCAGCAGCTTGGATTTAGGGCAGGGGGACTATGGCTACACCTTC

D: TRBD2
J: TRBJ2-7
V: TRBV7-2
size: -
CDR3: CASSSSGDFYEQYF
DNA: TGTGCCAGCAGCTCTAGCGGGGACTTCTACGAGCAGTACTTC

D: -
J: TRBJ1-6
V: TRBV27
size: -
CDR3: CASSLGYSYNSPLHF
DNA: TGTGCCAGCAGTTTAGGGTACTCCTATAATTCACCCCTCCACTTT

D: TRBD1
J: TRBJ2-2
V: TRBV10-2
size: -
CDR3: CASRAGGHGELFF
DNA: TGCGCCAGCAGGGCAGGGGGCCACGGGGAGCTGTTTTTT

D: TRBD1
J: TRBJ1-2
V: TRBV6-6
size: -
CDR3: CASSPRLYSGTGLGGYTF
DNA: TGTGCCAGCAGTCCCCGACTGTACTCCGGGACAGGTCTCGGGGGCTACACCTTC

D: -
J: TRBJ1-4
V: TRBV7-3
size: -
CDR3: CASSLGYGEKLFF
DNA: TGTGCCAGCAGCTTAGGGTACGGAGAAAAACTGTTTTTT

D: -
J: TRBJ2-7
V: TRBV5-1
size: -
CDR3: CASSLGGSPYEQYF
DNA: TGCGCCAGCAGCTTGGGGGGATCTCCCTACGAGCAGTACTTC

D: -
J: TRBJ1-6
V: TRBV3-1/TRBV3-2
size: -
CDR3: CASSQGLVIALHF
DNA: TGTGCCAGCAGCCAGGGACTGGTTATAGCCCTCCACTTT

D: TRBD1
J: TRBJ1-1
V: TRBV7-6
size: -
CDR3: CASSLQGVGTEAFF
DNA: TGTGCCAGCAGCTTACAGGGGGTAGGAACTGAAGCTTTCTTT

D: -
J: TRBJ1-1
V: TRBV19
size: once
CDR3: CASSDPSKILLGTEAFF
DNA: TGTGCCAGTAGTGATCCCTCCAAAATCCTTCTCGGCACTGAAGCTTTCTTT

D: -
J: TRBJ2-2
V: TRBV5-1
size: once
CDR3: CASSLGGSGELFF
DNA: TGCGCCAGCAGCTTGGGGGGATCCGGGGAGCTGTTTTTT

D: -
J: TRBJ2-2
V: TRBV25-1
size: -
CDR3: CASPPGGETNTGELFF
DNA: TGTGCCAGCCCACCCGGCGGCGAAACGAACACCGGGGAGCTGTTTTTT

D: -
J: TRBJ1-2
V: TRBV25-1
size: -
CDR3: CASSDLRVDGYTF
DNA: TGTGCCAGCAGTGATTTAAGGGTAGATGGCTACACCTTC

D: TRBD2
J: TRBJ2-2
V: TRBV7-2
size: -
CDR3: CASSSLGTRGVGGELFF
DNA: TGTGCCAGCAGCTCGCTCGGGACTAGGGGCGTTGGAGGGGAGCTGTTTTTT

D: -
J: TRBJ1-3
V: TRBV23-1
size: -
CDR3: CASSPHWWDSGNTIYF
DNA: TGCGCCAGCAGTCCTCATTGGTGGGACTCTGGAAACACCATATATTTT

D: -
J: TRBJ1-6
V: TRBV9
size: once
CDR3: CASSPGSGNSPLHF
DNA: TGTGCCAGCAGCCCAGGGAGTGGTAATTCACCCCTCCACTTT

D: -
J: TRBJ1-5
V: TRBV2
size: -
CDR3: CASSEGRRPDQPQHF
DNA: TGTGCCAGCAGTGAGGGGCGGAGACCGGATCAGCCCCAGCATTTT

D: -
J: TRBJ2-1
V: TRBV5-1
size: -
CDR3: CASSFRDHSYNEQFF
DNA: TGCGCCAGCAGCTTCCGGGACCATTCCTACAATGAGCAGTTCTTC

D: TRBD1
J: TRBJ2-5
V: TRBV28
size: once
CDR3: CASSSPGTGVETQYF
DNA: TGTGCCAGCAGTTCCCCCGGGACAGGGGTTGAGACCCAGTACTTC

D: -
J: TRBJ1-1
V: TRBV27
size: -
CDR3: CASSYGWQNTEAFF
DNA: TGTGCCAGCAGTTATGGGTGGCAGAACACTGAAGCTTTCTTT

D: -
J: TRBJ1-2
V: TRBV27
size: -
CDR3: CASKQGGSNYGYTF
DNA: TGTGCCAGTAAACAGGGAGGCTCCAACTATGGCTACACCTTC

D: TRBD2
J: TRBJ2-1
V: TRBV10-1
size: -
CDR3: CASRPGGLYNEQFF
DNA: TGCGCCAGCCGGCCGGGGGGGCTCTACAATGAGCAGTTCTTC

D: -
J: TRBJ2-5
V: TRBV14
size: -
CDR3: CASSQERSIQETQYF
DNA: TGTGCCAGCAGCCAAGAAAGATCAATCCAAGAGACCCAGTACTTC

D: -
J: TRBJ1-6
V: TRBV7-9
size: -
CDR3: CASSQTVSGAPLHF
DNA: TGTGCCAGCAGCCAGACAGTGTCCGGGGCACCCCTCCACTTT

D: TRBD1
J: TRBJ1-1
V: TRBV9
size: few
CDR3: CASSPRDRGDTEAFF
DNA: TGTGCCAGCAGCCCTAGGGACAGGGGGGACACTGAAGCTTTCTTT

D: -
J: TRBJ1-4
V: TRBV6-5
size: -
CDR3: CASSLGPREKKLFF
DNA: TGTGCCAGCAGCCTCGGGCCTAGGGAGAAAAAACTGTTTTTT

D: -
J: TRBJ1-6
V: TRBV5-4
size: -
CDR3: CASSLFRYNSPLHF
DNA: TGTGCCAGCAGCTTGTTCAGATATAATTCACCCCTCCACTTT

D: TRBD1
J: TRBJ1-4
V: TRBV28
size: -
CDR3: CASSPSTGQEGNEKLFF
DNA: TGTGCCAGCAGTCCCTCAACCGGACAGGAGGGTAATGAAAAACTGTTTTTT

D: -
J: TRBJ1-2
V: TRBV2
size: once
CDR3: CASSDQGNYGYTF
DNA: TGTGCCAGCAGTGACCAGGGGAACTATGGCTACACCTTC

D: -
J: TRBJ1-3
V: TRBV6-2/TRBV6-3
size: -
CDR3: CASSPGRPSGNTIYF
DNA: TGTGCCAGCAGCCCCGGACGCCCGTCTGGAAACACCATATATTTT

D: -
J: TRBJ1-5
V: TRBV29-1
size: -
CDR3: CSVGDRGNQPQHF
DNA: TGCAGCGTGGGGGATAGGGGCAATCAGCCCCAGCATTTT

D: -
J: TRBJ1-2
V: TRBV4-3
size: -
CDR3: CASSQPGTAYGYTF
DNA: TGCGCCAGCAGCCAGCCCGGCACCGCCTATGGCTACACCTTC

D: -
J: TRBJ1-2
V: TRBV5-1
size: once
CDR3: CASSPAENYGYTF
DNA: TGCGCCAGCAGCCCGGCGGAGAACTATGGCTACACCTTC

D: -
J: TRBJ1-5
V: TRBV12-3/TRBV12-4
size: -
CDR3: CASNSWGGQPQHF
DNA: TGTGCCAGCAACAGCTGGGGAGGTCAGCCCCAGCATTTT

D: -
J: TRBJ2-7
V: TRBV13
size: -
CDR3: CASSLVVGEQYF
DNA: TGTGCCAGCAGCTTAGTTGTCGGGGAGCAGTACTTC

D: -
J: TRBJ1-2
V: TRBV19
size: -
CDR3: CASSIRTLRGYTF
DNA: TGTGCCAGTAGTATTAGGACTCTCCGCGGCTACACCTTC

D: -
J: TRBJ2-2
V: TRBV29-1
size: -
CDR3: CSVEELGQNTGELFF
DNA: TGCAGCGTTGAAGAATTGGGACAGAACACCGGGGAGCTGTTTTTT

D: -
J: TRBJ1-2
V: TRBV11-2
size: -
CDR3: CASSLDDIRSGYTF
DNA: TGTGCCAGCAGCTTAGACGACATAAGATCCGGCTACACCTTC

D: -
J: TRBJ2-3
V: TRBV21-1
size: -
CDR3: CASSKKTSGVRTDTQYF
DNA: TGTGCCAGCAGCAAAAAAACTAGCGGGGTCCGCACAGATACGCAGTATTTT

D: -
J: TRBJ2-4
V: TRBV7-2
size: -
CDR3: CASSPQGNIQYF
DNA: TGTGCCAGCAGCCCGCAGGGAAACATTCAGTACTTC

D: -
J: TRBJ2-7
V: TRBV11-3
size: -
CDR3: CASSLAARGYEQYF
DNA: TGTGCCAGCAGCTTAGCGGCCAGGGGTTACGAGCAGTACTTC

D: -
J: TRBJ2-1
V: TRBV30
size: -
CDR3: CAWSALWEQFF
DNA: TGTGCCTGGAGTGCTCTGTGGGAGCAGTTCTTC

D: -
J: TRBJ1-5
V: TRBV19
size: -
CDR3: CASSPVSGNQPQHF
DNA: TGTGCCAGTAGTCCGGTGTCGGGAAACCAGCCCCAGCATTTT

D: TRBD1
J: TRBJ1-2
V: TRBV27
size: -
CDR3: CASRSTGAGYTF
DNA: TGTGCCAGCAGATCGACAGGGGCTGGCTACACCTTC

D: -
J: TRBJ1-1
V: TRBV29-1
size: -
CDR3: CSALDRLNTEAFF
DNA: TGCAGCGCCTTAGACCGACTGAACACTGAAGCTTTCTTT

D: -
J: TRBJ2-3
V: TRBV18
size: -
CDR3: CASSLGTDTQYF
DNA: TGTGCCAGCTCACTTGGGACAGATACGCAGTATTTT

D: -
J: TRBJ1-6
V: TRBV7-8
size: -
CDR3: CASSLGVPRNSPLHF
DNA: TGTGCCAGCAGCTTGGGTGTTCCTAGGAATTCACCCCTCCACTTT